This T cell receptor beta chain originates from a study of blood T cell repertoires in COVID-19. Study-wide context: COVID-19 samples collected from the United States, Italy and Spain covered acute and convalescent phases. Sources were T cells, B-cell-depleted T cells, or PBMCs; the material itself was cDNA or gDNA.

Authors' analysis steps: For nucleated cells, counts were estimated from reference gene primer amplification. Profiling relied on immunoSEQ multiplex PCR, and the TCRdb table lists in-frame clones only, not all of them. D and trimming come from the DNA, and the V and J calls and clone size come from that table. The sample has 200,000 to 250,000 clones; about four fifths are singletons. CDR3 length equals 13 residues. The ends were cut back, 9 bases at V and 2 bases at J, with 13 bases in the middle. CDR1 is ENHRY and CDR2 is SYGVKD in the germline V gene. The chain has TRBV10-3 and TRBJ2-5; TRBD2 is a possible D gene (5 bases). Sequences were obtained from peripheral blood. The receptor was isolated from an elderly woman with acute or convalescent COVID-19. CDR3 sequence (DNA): TGTGCCATGGGAAGCGGTTTTCAAGAGACCCAGTACTTC. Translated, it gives CAMGSGFQETQYF.